This is a list of T cell receptor beta chains from one sample in a study of T cell repertoires in ileal Crohn's disease. TCRdb's table, derived via immunoSEQ multiplex PCR, lists solely in-frame clones and lacks some. Among approximately 7,000 clones listed, roughly 74% were seen once. Sequenced: ileal tissue. All receptors derive from an adult with Crohn's disease. Each CDR3 is given with its conserved first and last residue. D genes are given only for firm matches. Some rows have no size entry. The others give once, few or many, or a class for an expanded clone.

D gene: -; clone size: -; J gene: TRBJ2-2; V gene: TRBV2; CDR3 protein: CASEPGYGELFF; CDR3 DNA: TGTGCCAGCGAACCAGGGTACGGGGAGCTGTTTTTT
D gene: TRBD1; clone size: -; J gene: TRBJ2-2; V gene: TRBV30; CDR3 protein: CARRQGRSTGELFF; CDR3 DNA: TGTGCCCGCCGACAGGGTAGGAGCACCGGGGAGCTGTTTTTT
D gene: -; clone size: -; J gene: TRBJ1-5; V gene: TRBV5-6; CDR3 protein: CASSLRSFRGRQPQHF; CDR3 DNA: TGTGCCAGCAGCTTGAGGTCGTTCAGGGGCAGACAGCCCCAGCATTTT
D gene: TRBD1; clone size: -; J gene: TRBJ2-7; V gene: TRBV10-3; CDR3 protein: CAIRDRDRGLEQYF; CDR3 DNA: TGTGCCATCAGAGACCGGGACAGGGGCTTGGAGCAGTACTTC
D gene: TRBD2; clone size: -; J gene: TRBJ2-3; V gene: TRBV10-3; CDR3 protein: CAISESKTSGRTDTQYF; CDR3 DNA: TGTGCCATCAGTGAGTCGAAAACTAGCGGACGCACAGATACGCAGTATTTT
D gene: TRBD2; clone size: -; J gene: TRBJ2-1; V gene: TRBV7-7; CDR3 protein: CASSLSPPRASGAYNEQFF; CDR3 DNA: TGTGCCAGCAGCTTATCCCCCCCCCGGGCTAGCGGCGCCTACAATGAGCAGTTCTTC
D gene: -; clone size: once; J gene: TRBJ1-5; V gene: TRBV9; CDR3 protein: CASSPGVTQPQHF; CDR3 DNA: TGTGCCAGCAGCCCAGGGGTTACTCAGCCCCAGCATTTT
D gene: TRBD1; clone size: once; J gene: TRBJ1-3; V gene: TRBV27; CDR3 protein: CASSLSGDRGYTIYF; CDR3 DNA: TGTGCCAGCAGTTTATCAGGAGACAGGGGCTACACCATATATTTT
D gene: TRBD1; clone size: -; J gene: TRBJ1-1; V gene: TRBV29-1; CDR3 protein: CSVRDREGTEAFF; CDR3 DNA: TGCAGCGTTAGGGACAGGGAGGGCACTGAAGCTTTCTTT
D gene: -; clone size: -; J gene: TRBJ1-1; V gene: TRBV7-6; CDR3 protein: CASSLDSYTEAFF; CDR3 DNA: TGTGCCAGCAGCTTGGACAGCTACACTGAAGCTTTCTTT